These 12 T cell receptor beta chains were all obtained from the same sample, sequenced in a study of cytomegalovirus exposure and HLA in healthy donors. The study ran its PCR with 60 Vbeta and 13 Jbeta primers. The assay was immunoSEQ multiplex PCR, and TCRdb's table has in-frame clones only and misses some. The table includes some 60,000 clones, around 80% detected once. Specimen: PBMCs. The receptors were gathered from a woman between 40 and 55 years old in good health and CMV-seronegative.

The chain links TRBV4-1 to TRBJ1-5, with D possibly TRBD1 on 6 matching bases. The CDR3 loop spans 15 amino acids. V gave up 0 bases and J gave up 11 bases, with 17 bases separating them. Germline values: CDR1 MGHRA, CDR2 YSYEKL. The CDR3 region has the DNA TGCGCCAGCAGCCAAGATGACTTGGGGGACATGACCCAGCATTTT. Its translation: CASSQDDLGDMTQHF.

The chain has TRBV6-8 and TRBJ2-7, with D maybe TRBD2 (6 bases). The V end lost 10 bases, the J end lost 3 bases, and 16 bases lay between the germline ends. The CDR3 is 13 amino acids. The germline V gene encodes CDR1 MNHGY and CDR2 SAAAGT. CDR3 DNA: TGTGCCATCTGGGGGACTGCAAGCTACGAGCAGTACTTC. Encoded protein: CAIWGTASYEQYF.

The genes are TRBV6-5 and TRBJ1-6; TRBD1 matches 9 bases. Germline V gene data show CDR1 as MNHEY and CDR2 as SVGAGI. The CDR3 is 15 amino acids. Trimming at V came to 8 bases and at J to 7 bases, leaving 9 bases not matched to a gene. Here the CDR3 DNA reads TGTGCCAGCGGCCCGGACAGGGGAGGAAATTCACCCCTCCACTTT. The encoded protein is CASGPDRGGNSPLHF.

This chain links TRBV25-1 with TRBJ1-2, with TRBD1 matching over 10 bases. Germline values: CDR1 MGHDK, CDR2 SYGVNS. The length of the CDR3 is 15 residues. The trim removed 6 bases at V and 7 bases at J, leaving 11 bases unmatched. In DNA, the CDR3 is TGTGCCAGCAGAGCCTTCGGACAGGGGGGCTCTGGCTACACCTTC. Translation gives CASRAFGQGGSGYTF.

This clone has more than one count but fewer than ten. The rearrangement links TRBV27 to TRBJ1-1; 10 positions agree with TRBD1. This CDR3 spans 16 amino acids. The germline V gene encodes CDR1 MNHEY and CDR2 SMNVEV (reference sequence). Trimming at V came to 1 base and at J to 6 bases, leaving 8 bases not matched to a gene. The CDR3 DNA reads as TGTGCCAGCAGTTTATTAAGGGACAGGGGACATCCTGAAGCTTTCTTT. Its protein product is CASSLLRDRGHPEAFF.

The chain uses TRBV4-2 and TRBJ2-5; a possible D gene is TRBD2 (7 bases). The ends were cut back, 10 bases at V and 5 bases at J, with 20 bases in the middle. The CDR3 totals 14 residues. The germline V gene has CDR1 LGHNA and CDR2 YNFKEQ. The CDR3: CATSGGGSRETQYF. In DNA, the CDR3 is TGTGCCACATCCGGGGGCGGGAGTCGGGAGACCCAGTACTTC.

The chain carries TRBV7-8 and TRBJ1-4; TRBD1 might be the D (5 bases). The CDR3 loop spans 15 amino acids. Germline V CDR1 and CDR2: SGHVS, FQNEAQ. The germline V and J ends were trimmed by 4 bases and 7 bases, with 16 bases remaining between them. The CDR3 is CASSSPKGQGEKLFF. The CDR3 region has the DNA TGTGCCAGCAGCTCACCCAAGGGGCAGGGTGAAAAACTGTTTTTT.

This rearrangement joins TRBV7-2 to TRBJ1-5; D may be TRBD1 (5 bases). V gave up 8 bases and J gave up 1 base, with 9 bases separating them. This CDR3 comprises 13 residues. The germline V gene encodes CDR1 SGHTA and CDR2 FQGNSA. The CDR3 DNA follows: TGTGCCAGCCGGGGGGGAAGCAATCAGCCCCAGCATTTT. Protein sequence: CASRGGSNQPQHF.

The chain links TRBV7-3 to TRBJ1-1; 11 bases map to TRBD1. The CDR3 runs to 14 residues. V trimming: 4 bases; J trimming: 3 bases; junction bases outside the gene matches: 1. Germline CDR1 and CDR2: SGHTA and FQGTGA. CDR3 coding DNA: TGTGCCAGCAGCTGGGGACAGGGGGACACTGAAGCTTTCTTT. The encoded protein is CASSWGQGDTEAFF.

The V gene is TRBV6-5, the J gene TRBJ1-2, with TRBD1 matching 9 bases. V gave up 4 bases and J gave up 8 bases; unmatched junction bases: 11. This CDR3 is built from 15 residues. Germline CDR1 MNHEY, CDR2 SVGAGI. The chain's CDR3 is CASSFSPGQGGGYTF. DNA of the CDR3: TGTGCCAGCAGTTTTTCTCCGGGACAGGGAGGCGGCTACACCTTC.

The chain recombines TRBV7-2 with TRBJ2-5; 7 bases are shared with TRBD2. Per germline, CDR1 SGHTA and CDR2 FQGNSA. V lost 1 base and J lost 2; bases outside the gene matches: 1. The CDR3 extends over 14 amino acids. CDR3 DNA sequence: TGTGCCAGCAGCTTAGAGGGAGGGCAAGAGACCCAGTACTTC. Its translation is CASSLEGGQETQYF.

J is TRBJ2-2 and V is TRBV6-6; D might be TRBD1 (6 bases). With 6 bases removed from V and 0 bases from J, the gap between germline ends came to 11 bases. The CDR3 consists of 15 residues. Germline V lookup: CDR1 MNHNY, CDR2 SVGAGI (reference sequence). The CDR3 nucleotides are TGTGCCAGCAGGCTTGGGACACCGAACACCGGGGAGCTGTTTTTT. Its translation is CASRLGTPNTGELFF.